This T cell receptor beta chain was profiled in a study of breast tumors, draining lymph nodes, adjacent tissues. General study results and limits: The data were judged consistent with most tumor T cells coming from lymph node and expanding in tumor.

Germline V lookup: CDR1 SGHAT, CDR2 FQNNGV. This CDR3 is 14 amino acids long. TCRdb re-called the multiplex PCR reads through MiXCR, storing one row per CDR3 protein. The data contain approximately 200,000 distinct CDR3 sequences, approximately 33% of them singletons. This clonotype was counted many times. Its antigen is as yet unknown. Compared with germline, one end of the junction differs, possibly owing to a read error. Axillary draining lymph nodes of breast cancer patients supplied the node samples. The chain uses TRBV11-2 and TRBJ2-7; 9 bases are shared with TRBD1. Sequencing was done on a sample of axillary lymph node tissue. The clonotype originates from a female donor with breast cancer. Some clones in this sample may be carry-over from other donors' samples. CDR3 nucleotide sequence: TGTGCCAGCAGCCCGGGACAGGGAAGGAGGGAGCAGTGCTTC. Its translation is CASSPGQGRREQCF.